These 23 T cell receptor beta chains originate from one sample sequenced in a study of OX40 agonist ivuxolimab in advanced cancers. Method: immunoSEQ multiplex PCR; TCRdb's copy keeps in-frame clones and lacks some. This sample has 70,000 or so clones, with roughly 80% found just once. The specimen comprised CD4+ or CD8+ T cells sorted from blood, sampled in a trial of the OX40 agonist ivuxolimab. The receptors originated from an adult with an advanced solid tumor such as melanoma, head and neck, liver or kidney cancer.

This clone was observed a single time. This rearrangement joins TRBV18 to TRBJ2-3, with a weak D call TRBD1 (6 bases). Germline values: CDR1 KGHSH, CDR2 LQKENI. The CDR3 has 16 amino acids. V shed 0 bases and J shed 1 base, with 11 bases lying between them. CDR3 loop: CASSPPRGSGTDTQYF. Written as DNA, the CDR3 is TGTGCCAGCTCACCACCGAGGGGGTCTGGCACAGATACGCAGTATTTT.

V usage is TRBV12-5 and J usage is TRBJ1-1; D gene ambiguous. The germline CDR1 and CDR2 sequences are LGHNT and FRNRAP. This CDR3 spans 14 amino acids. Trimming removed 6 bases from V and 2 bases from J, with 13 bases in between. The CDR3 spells CASGSDGENTEAFF. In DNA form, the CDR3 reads TGTGCTAGTGGCTCGGACGGAGAAAACACTGAAGCTTTCTTT.

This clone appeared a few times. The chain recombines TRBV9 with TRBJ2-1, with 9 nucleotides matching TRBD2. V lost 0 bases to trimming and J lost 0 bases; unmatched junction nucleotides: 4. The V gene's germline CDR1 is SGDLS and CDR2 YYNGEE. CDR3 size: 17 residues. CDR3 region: CASSVAGGGVSYNEQFF. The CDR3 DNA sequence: TGTGCCAGCAGCGTAGCAGGCGGGGGGGTCTCCTACAATGAGCAGTTCTTC.

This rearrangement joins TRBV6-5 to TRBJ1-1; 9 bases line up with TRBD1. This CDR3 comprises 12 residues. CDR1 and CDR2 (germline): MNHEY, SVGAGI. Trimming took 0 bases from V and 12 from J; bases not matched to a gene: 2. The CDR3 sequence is CASSYSGQGTFF. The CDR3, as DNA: TGTGCCAGCAGTTACTCGGGACAGGGAACTTTCTTT.

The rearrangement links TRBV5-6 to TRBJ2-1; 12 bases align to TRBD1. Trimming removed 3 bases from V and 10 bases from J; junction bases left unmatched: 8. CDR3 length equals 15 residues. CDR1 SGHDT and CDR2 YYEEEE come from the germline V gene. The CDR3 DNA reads TGTGCCAGCAGCTCGGTGGGGACAGGGGGCAGGGAGCAGTTCTTC. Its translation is CASSSVGTGGREQFF.

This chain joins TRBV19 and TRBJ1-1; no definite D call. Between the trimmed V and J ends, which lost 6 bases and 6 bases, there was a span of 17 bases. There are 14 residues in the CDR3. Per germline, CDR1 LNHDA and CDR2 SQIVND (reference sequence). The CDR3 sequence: CASSNREPRPEAFF. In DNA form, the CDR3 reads TGTGCCAGTAGCAACCGGGAACCACGACCTGAAGCTTTCTTT.

CDR3 loop: CASSPMRTDTGELFF. CDR3 nucleotide sequence: TGTGCCAGCTCACCAATGAGGACAGACACCGGGGAGCTGTTTTTT. The genes are TRBV18 and TRBJ2-2; tentatively, D is TRBD1 (6 bases). Germline V gene sequence: CDR1 KGHSH, CDR2 LQKENI. V was cut by 2 bases and J by 3 bases, with 10 bases left in between. The CDR3 is made up of 15 amino acids. Using reference TRBV18 and TRBJ2-2 for the parts outside the CDR3, the full variable domain is NAGVMQNPRHLVRRRGQEARLRCSPMKGHSHVYWYRQLPEEGLKFMVYLQKENIIDESGMPKERFSAEFPKEGPSILRIQQVVRGDSAAYFCASSPMRTDTGELFFGEGSRLTVL.

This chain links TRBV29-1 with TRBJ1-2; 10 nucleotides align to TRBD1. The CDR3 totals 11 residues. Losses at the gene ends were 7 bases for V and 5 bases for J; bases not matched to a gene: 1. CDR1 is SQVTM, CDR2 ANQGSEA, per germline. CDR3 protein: CSGQGAYGYTF. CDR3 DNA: TGCAGCGGACAGGGGGCGTATGGCTACACCTTC.

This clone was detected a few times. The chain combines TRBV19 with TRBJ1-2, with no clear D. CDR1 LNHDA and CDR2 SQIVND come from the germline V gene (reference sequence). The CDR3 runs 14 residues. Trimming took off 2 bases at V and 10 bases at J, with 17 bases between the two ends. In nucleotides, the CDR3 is TGTGCCAGTAGTATACCCCAAAGGGCCCATACCTACACCTTC. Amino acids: CASSIPQRAHTYTF.

Here the CDR3 reads CASSIDLLTASTNYGYTF. The CDR3 DNA reads TGTGCCAGTAGTATAGATCTCTTGACTGCCAGCACTAACTATGGCTACACCTTC. The chain links TRBV19 to TRBJ1-2; the D is unclear. V dropped 0 bases and J dropped 0 bases, with 17 bases sitting between them. The CDR3 loop spans 18 amino acids. Looked up from germline, CDR1 is LNHDA and CDR2 is SQIVND (reference sequence).

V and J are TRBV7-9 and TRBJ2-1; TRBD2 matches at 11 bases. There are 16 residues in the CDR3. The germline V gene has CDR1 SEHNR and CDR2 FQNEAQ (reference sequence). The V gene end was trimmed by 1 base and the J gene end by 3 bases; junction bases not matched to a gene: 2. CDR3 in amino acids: CASSLETSGDYNEQFF. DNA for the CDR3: TGTGCCAGCAGCTTAGAGACTAGCGGGGACTACAATGAGCAGTTCTTC.

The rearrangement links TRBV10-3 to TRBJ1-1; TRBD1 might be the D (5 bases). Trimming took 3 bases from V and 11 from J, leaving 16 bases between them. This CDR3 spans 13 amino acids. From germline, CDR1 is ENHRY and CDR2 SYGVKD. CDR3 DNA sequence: TGTGCCATCAGTGATCTCGAGGGACCACCGGCTTTCTTT. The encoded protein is CAISDLEGPPAFF.

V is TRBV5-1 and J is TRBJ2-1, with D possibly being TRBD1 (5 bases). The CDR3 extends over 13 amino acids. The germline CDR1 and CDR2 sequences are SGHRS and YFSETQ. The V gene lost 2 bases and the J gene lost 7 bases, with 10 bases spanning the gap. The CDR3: CASSFPGWNEQFF. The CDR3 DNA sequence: TGCGCCAGCAGCTTTCCAGGGTGGAATGAGCAGTTCTTC. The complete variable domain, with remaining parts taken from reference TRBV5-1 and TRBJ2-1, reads KAGVTQTPRYLIKTRGQQVTLSCSPISGHRSVSWYQQTPGQGLQFLFEYFSETQRNKGNFPGRFSGRQFSNSRSEMNVSTLELGDSALYLCASSFPGWNEQFFGPGTRLTVL.

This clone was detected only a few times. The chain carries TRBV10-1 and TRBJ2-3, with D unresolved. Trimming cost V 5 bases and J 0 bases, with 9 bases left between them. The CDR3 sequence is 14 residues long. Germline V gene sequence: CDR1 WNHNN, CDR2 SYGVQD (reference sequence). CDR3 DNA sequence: TGCGCCAGCAGTAGGCTATCCAGCACAGATACGCAGTATTTT. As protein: CASSRLSSTDTQYF.

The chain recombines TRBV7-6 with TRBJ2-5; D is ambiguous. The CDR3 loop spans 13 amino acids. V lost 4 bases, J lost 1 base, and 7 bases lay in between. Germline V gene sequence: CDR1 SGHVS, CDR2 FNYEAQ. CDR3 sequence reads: CASSSVFQETQYF. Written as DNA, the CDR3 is TGTGCCAGCAGCTCCGTTTTCCAAGAGACCCAGTACTTC.

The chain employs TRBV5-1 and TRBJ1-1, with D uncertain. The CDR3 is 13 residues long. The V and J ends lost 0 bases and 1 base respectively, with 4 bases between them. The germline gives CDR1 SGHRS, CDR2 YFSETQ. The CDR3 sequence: CASSLEENTEAFF. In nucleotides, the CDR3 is TGCGCCAGCAGCTTGGAGGAGAACACTGAAGCTTTCTTT.

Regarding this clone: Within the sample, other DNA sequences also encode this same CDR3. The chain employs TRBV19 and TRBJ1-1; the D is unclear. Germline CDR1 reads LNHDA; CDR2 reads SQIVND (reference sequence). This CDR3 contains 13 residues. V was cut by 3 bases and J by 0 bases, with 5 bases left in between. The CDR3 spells CASSMILNTEAFF. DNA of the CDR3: TGTGCCAGTAGTATGATCTTGAACACTGAAGCTTTCTTT.

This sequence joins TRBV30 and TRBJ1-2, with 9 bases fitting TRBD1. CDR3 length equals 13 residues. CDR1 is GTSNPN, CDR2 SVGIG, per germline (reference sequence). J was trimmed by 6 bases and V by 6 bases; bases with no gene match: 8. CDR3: CACRKQGADGYTF. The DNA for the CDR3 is TGTGCCTGCCGCAAACAGGGGGCGGATGGCTACACCTTC.

The CDR3 spells CAWSVRGLYNSPLHF. The CDR3 DNA reads as TGTGCCTGGAGTGTAAGGGGTTTATATAATTCACCCCTCCACTTT. The V and J genes are TRBV30 and TRBJ1-6; maybe TRBD1 (5 bases). Trimming left V 0 bases short and J 4 bases short, with 10 bases between. This CDR3 comprises 15 residues. Per the germline V gene, CDR1 is GTSNPN and CDR2 is SVGIG (reference sequence).

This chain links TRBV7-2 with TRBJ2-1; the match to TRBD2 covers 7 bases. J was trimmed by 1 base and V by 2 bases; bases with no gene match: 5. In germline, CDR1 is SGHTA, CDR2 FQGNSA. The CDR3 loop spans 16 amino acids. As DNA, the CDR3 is TGTGCCAGCAGCTTACAAGGCGGGAGATCCTACAATGAGCAGTTCTTC. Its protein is CASSLQGGRSYNEQFF.

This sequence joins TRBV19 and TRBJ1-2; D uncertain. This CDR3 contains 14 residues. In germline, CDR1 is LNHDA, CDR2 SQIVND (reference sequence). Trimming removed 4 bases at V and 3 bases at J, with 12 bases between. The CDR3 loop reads CASSTPGRDYGYTF. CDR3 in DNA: TGTGCCAGTAGTACCCCCGGGCGGGACTATGGCTACACCTTC.

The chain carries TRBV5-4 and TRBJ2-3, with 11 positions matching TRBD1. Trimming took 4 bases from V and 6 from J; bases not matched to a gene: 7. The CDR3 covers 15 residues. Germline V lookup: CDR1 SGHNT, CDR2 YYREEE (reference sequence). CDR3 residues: CASSGWTGGADTQYF. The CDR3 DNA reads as TGTGCCAGCAGCGGCTGGACAGGGGGCGCCGATACGCAGTATTTT.

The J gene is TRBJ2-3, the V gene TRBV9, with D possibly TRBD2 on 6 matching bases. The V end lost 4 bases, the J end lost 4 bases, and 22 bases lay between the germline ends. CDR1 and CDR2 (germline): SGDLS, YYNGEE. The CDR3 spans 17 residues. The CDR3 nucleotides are TGTGCCAGCAGCCTCCGGAGTCCAAACGGCGGGGCAGATACGCAGTATTTT. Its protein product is CASSLRSPNGGADTQYF.